This TCR beta chain came from a study of tumor-infiltrating lymphocytes in primary liver carcinoma. This CDR3 has 15 amino acids. Germline V gene sequence: CDR1 SGHVS, CDR2 FQNEAQ. Trimming left V 9 bases short and J 2 bases short, with 17 bases between. From around 520 ng of total RNA, TCR beta-specific cDNA was reverse-transcribed using a constant-region primer. For TCR beta, libraries were produced by three nested multiplex PCR rounds using slightly modified ARM-PCR. A C-beta reverse primer was combined with TRBV1-TRBV30 forward primers in the first two PCR rounds, and each round had approximately 10 cycles. TCRdb reprocessed the multiplex PCR reads with MiXCR, giving one entry per CDR3 protein. The sample shows around 70,000 distinct CDR3 sequences, nearly 70% of them seen only once. Details on this clonotype: The antigen remains undetermined.

The study co-extracted DNA and RNA from approximately 20-30 mg of unsorted bulk tissue. General study results and limits: Tumor region pairs showed greater overlap than either tumor-adjacent or tumor-blood pairs did.

The chain employs TRBV7-8 and TRBJ2-1, with a weak D call TRBD1 (6 bases). Material: liver tumor tissue from sampling region 4. The subset is: tumor region T4, right-lateral pole. The source is a man between 35 and 55 years old with primary liver carcinoma and hepatitis B virus infection. The CDR3 is CARSARRTAYNEQFF. Here the CDR3 DNA reads TGTGCCAGGAGCGCTCGTAGGACAGCCTACAATGAGCAGTTCTTC.